These 20 T cell receptor beta chains share one sample of origin, sequenced in a study of cytomegalovirus exposure and HLA in healthy donors. 60 Vbeta and 13 Jbeta primers were used in PCR. Sequencing used immunoSEQ multiplex PCR; TCRdb keeps in-frame clones, though not all of them. The profile covers about 130,000 clones, with about 10% appearing a single time and 4% to 5% taken by the ten largest. Source material: PBMCs. All receptors come from a woman aged 18-29 years in good health and CMV-seropositive.

This clone appeared a few times. The chain is built from TRBV14 and TRBJ1-1; 7 nucleotides agree with TRBD1. This CDR3 is 14 amino acids long. Germline V CDR1 and CDR2: SGHDN, FVKESK. V trimming: 4 bases; J trimming: 3 bases; junction bases outside the gene matches: 5. CDR3: CASSPIDRDTEAFF. The CDR3 nucleotides are TGTGCCAGCAGCCCTATTGACAGGGACACTGAAGCTTTCTTT.

The rearrangement joins TRBV7-9 to TRBJ2-2; the D gene is possibly TRBD2 (5 bases). Germline-derived CDR1 and CDR2 are SEHNR and FQNEAQ (reference sequence). The ends were cut back, 4 bases at V and 0 bases at J, with 12 bases in the middle. The CDR3 spans 16 residues. The CDR3 is CASSSFNSANTGELFF. The CDR3, as DNA: TGTGCCAGCAGCTCCTTTAATAGCGCGAACACCGGGGAGCTGTTTTTT.

The rearrangement uses TRBV2 and TRBJ2-7; a possible D gene is TRBD1 (6 bases). The V and J ends lost 6 bases and 6 bases respectively, with 24 bases between them. The germline gives CDR1 SNHLY, CDR2 FYNNEI. The CDR3 totals 16 residues. CDR3: CASRGTGLNRVPEQYF. The DNA of the CDR3 is TGTGCCAGCAGGGGAACAGGGCTCAATCGCGTGCCCGAGCAGTACTTC.

This clone was observed a handful of times. This rearrangement joins TRBV25-1 to TRBJ1-2; weak D call: TRBD1 (5 bases). Germline values: CDR1 MGHDK, CDR2 SYGVNS. The CDR3 extends over 13 amino acids. V lost 7 bases to trimming and J lost 7 bases, with 16 bases between them. The chain's CDR3 is CASTLGGFGGYTF. DNA for the CDR3: TGTGCCAGCACCTTGGGGGGGTTCGGTGGCTACACCTTC.

The CDR3 loop reads CASRGRGQGSTEAFF. In DNA, the CDR3 is TGTGCCAGTAGAGGTCGGGGACAGGGGAGCACTGAAGCTTTCTTT. V is TRBV19 and J is TRBJ1-1; 10 bases line up with TRBD1. Germline CDR1 and CDR2: LNHDA and SQIVND (reference sequence). This CDR3 has 15 residues. The J segment lost 4 bases and the V segment lost 6 bases, leaving 8 bases of the junction unmatched.

This sequence joins TRBV7-9 and TRBJ2-2; D perhaps matches TRBD1 (5 bases). Germline V gene data show CDR1 as SEHNR and CDR2 as FQNEAQ (reference sequence). The CDR3 is 16 amino acids. The V end was cut by 11 bases, the J end by 3 bases, with 22 bases between. As DNA, the CDR3 is TGTGCCGCCCGCCTGGGGCGAGGTCGTTACACCGGGGAGCTGTTTTTT. Translating it yields CAARLGRGRYTGELFF. Combining the CDR3 with reference TRBV7-9 and TRBJ2-2 gives the whole variable domain DTGVSQNPRHKITKRGQNVTFRCDPISEHNRLYWYRQTLGQGPEFLTYFQNEAQLEKSRLLSDRFSAERPKGSFSTLEIQRTEQGDSAMYLCAARLGRGRYTGELFFGEGSRLTVL.

This chain links TRBV7-9 with TRBJ1-1, with D maybe TRBD1 (5 bases). The CDR3 is 16 residues long. CDR1 and CDR2 from the germline V gene are SEHNR and FQNEAQ (reference sequence). Trimming took 5 bases from V and 4 from J, leaving 20 bases between them. The CDR3 DNA follows: TGTGCCAGCAGCCCGCCTGGGGGGTATGGAAGCACTGAAGCTTTCTTT. Protein sequence: CASSPPGGYGSTEAFF. Complete variable domain (other parts from reference TRBV7-9 and TRBJ1-1): DTGVSQNPRHKITKRGQNVTFRCDPISEHNRLYWYRQTLGQGPEFLTYFQNEAQLEKSRLLSDRFSAERPKGSFSTLEIQRTEQGDSAMYLCASSPPGGYGSTEAFFGQGTRLTVV.

This chain's CDR3 is CASSSPGTIVRTQYF. The CDR3 DNA reads TGTGCCAGCAGCTCCCCTGGGACTATCGTAAGGACCCAGTACTTC. The chain uses TRBV7-2 and TRBJ2-5, with 7 bases lining up with TRBD2. The CDR3 is 15 residues long. Germline V gene lookup returns CDR1 SGHTA and CDR2 FQGNSA. V was clipped by 4 bases and J by 7 bases; unmatched bases: 12.

The CDR3 DNA reads TGCGCCAGCCAACGGGAAGCGGGAAGTATCTCCTACAATGAGCAGTTCTTC. Amino acids: CASQREAGSISYNEQFF. The genes are TRBV4-1 and TRBJ2-1, with TRBD2 identical over 7 bases. V lost 8 bases to trimming and J lost 0 bases; unmatched junction nucleotides: 13. The CDR3 is 17 residues long. The germline gives CDR1 MGHRA, CDR2 YSYEKL.

In regard to this clone: Likely a read error: the CDR3 ends without its conserved phenylalanine or tryptophan. The chain joins TRBV10-3 to TRBJ1-1; D remains unclear. Between the trimmed V and J ends, which lost 3 bases and 2 bases, there was a span of 7 bases. This CDR3 comprises 13 residues. The germline CDR1 and CDR2 sequences are ENHRY and SYGVKD. CDR3 DNA sequence: TGTGCCATCAGTGAACAGAGAAACACTGAAGCTTTCGTT. Amino acids: CAISEQRNTEAFV.

This clone has a count of ten or more. This chain links TRBV6-5 with TRBJ1-1; 9 nucleotides align to TRBD1. Germline values: CDR1 MNHEY, CDR2 SVGAGI. The CDR3 is made up of 13 amino acids. Trimming at V came to 5 bases and at J to 11 bases, leaving 9 bases not matched to a gene. CDR3 in DNA: TGTGCCAGCAGTCCCACGACCGGACAGGGGGCTTTCTTT. This translates into CASSPTTGQGAFF.

This clone was seen a handful of times. The rearrangement joins TRBV19 to TRBJ1-1, with D hard to call. The CDR3 has 11 amino acids. Trimming removed 7 bases from V and 10 bases from J, with 13 bases in between. CDR1 and CDR2 (germline): LNHDA, SQIVND (reference sequence). The CDR3 DNA is TGTGCCAGTACCGAAGGTGGCGGAGCTTTCTTT. It is translated as CASTEGGGAFF.

This clone has only a few counts. CDR3 sequence: CASSLVGLAGNTGELFF. The CDR3 region has the DNA TGTGCCAGCAGCTTAGTCGGGCTAGCGGGAAACACCGGGGAGCTGTTTTTT. The chain recombines TRBV11-2 with TRBJ2-2, with 9 bases identical to TRBD2. Losses at the gene ends were 1 base for V and 2 bases for J; bases not matched to a gene: 5. Germline V CDR1 and CDR2: SGHAT, FQNNGV. There are 17 residues in the CDR3.

This clone was picked up a small number of times. The V and J genes are TRBV4-2 and TRBJ2-7; 10 bases are a match to TRBD2. V lost 0 bases and J lost 3; bases outside the gene matches: 8. There are 17 residues in the CDR3. Germline CDR1 and CDR2: LGHNA and YNFKEQ. This CDR3 is CASSQDNLAGVIYEQYF. For the CDR3, the DNA is TGTGCCAGCAGCCAAGACAATCTAGCGGGAGTTATCTACGAGCAGTACTTC.

This clone has just a few counts. The V call is TRBV27, the J call TRBJ1-5; D not resolved. This CDR3 comprises 13 residues. V shed 6 bases and J shed 0 bases, with 6 bases lying between them. Germline CDR1 is MNHEY and CDR2 is SMNVEV (reference sequence). In DNA, the CDR3 is TGTGCCAGCAGGGAGTATAGCAATCAGCCCCAGCATTTT. As protein: CASREYSNQPQHF.

The V call is TRBV18, the J call TRBJ1-5; a weak D match, TRBD1 (5 bases). Between the trimmed V and J ends, which lost 0 bases and 9 bases, there was a span of 15 bases. Looked up from germline, CDR1 is KGHSH and CDR2 is LQKENI. The CDR3 extends over 15 amino acids. CDR3: CASSPPGGGDGPQHF. CDR3 sequence (DNA): TGTGCCAGCTCACCACCGGGGGGAGGGGATGGGCCCCAGCATTTT.

This clone occurred a few times. This chain links TRBV2 with TRBJ2-5; 7 positions match TRBD2. Germline CDR1 and CDR2: SNHLY and FYNNEI. This CDR3 is 15 amino acids long. V gave up 1 base and J gave up 5 bases; unmatched junction bases: 7. CDR3 nucleotides: TGTGCCAGCAGTGAAGAGCGGGGAGTTTGGGAGACCCAGTACTTC. Its protein is CASSEERGVWETQYF. Looking up the rest from reference TRBV2 and TRBJ2-5 gives the full variable domain: EPEVTQTPSHQVTQMGQEVILRCVPISNHLYFYWYRQILGQKVEFLVSFYNNEISEKSEIFDDQFSVERPDGSNFTLKIRSTKLEDSAMYFCASSEERGVWETQYFGPGTRLLVL.

The sample holds a few counts of this clone. The rearrangement links TRBV9 to TRBJ2-3, with a possible D match to TRBD2 (6 bases). V was pared by 4 bases and J by 0 bases, with 12 bases between. CDR1 is SGDLS and CDR2 is YYNGEE in the germline V gene. CDR3 length: 15 residues. The CDR3 region is CASSPTGESTDTQYF. Written as DNA, the CDR3 is TGTGCCAGCAGCCCCACGGGGGAGAGCACAGATACGCAGTATTTT.

This chain links TRBV5-4 with TRBJ2-5, with 7 bases aligning to TRBD1. The junction had 9 bases not matched to a gene; V was cut back by 3 bases and J by 7 bases. The germline CDR1 and CDR2 sequences are SGHNT and YYREEE (reference sequence). The length of the CDR3 is 14 residues. This chain's CDR3 is CASSSQGGSRTQYF. CDR3 in DNA: TGTGCCAGCAGCTCCCAAGGGGGCAGCCGGACCCAGTACTTC.

This clone has more than one count but fewer than ten. This rearrangement joins TRBV7-2 to TRBJ2-3, with 7 bases lining up with TRBD2. This CDR3 is 14 amino acids long. J lost 5 bases, V lost 2 bases, and 4 bases had no gene match. From germline, CDR1 is SGHTA and CDR2 FQGNSA. In DNA form, the CDR3 reads TGTGCCAGCAGCTTACGGGCGGGGGTAGATACGCAGTATTTT. This encodes CASSLRAGVDTQYF. Filled out from reference TRBV7-2 and TRBJ2-3, the complete variable domain reads GAGVSQSPSNKVTEKGKDVELRCDPISGHTALYWYRQSLGQGLEFLIYFQGNSAPDKSGLPSDRFSAERTGGSVSTLTIQRTQQEDSAVYLCASSLRAGVDTQYFGPGTRLTVL.